This T cell receptor (beta chain) was recovered during a study of shared clonotypes between healthy human individuals. Germline V gives CDR1 SNHLY, CDR2 FYNNEI. This CDR3 spans 12 amino acids. Trimming cost V 4 bases and J 9 bases, with 10 bases left between them. Assay used: immunoSEQ multiplex PCR; TCRdb lists only in-frame clones, some missing. The sample comprises about 490,000 clones, almost 80% of which are singletons, and about 11% rests with the top ten. The TCR comes from a woman in her 40s in good health. Some clones in this sample may be carry-over from other donors' samples. The sequencing input was PBMCs. The chain couples TRBV2 to TRBJ2-1; unclear D gene. The CDR3 nucleotides read TGTGCCAGCAGTGTAGCACACGTTGAGCAGTTCTTC. Translating it yields CASSVAHVEQFF.